This T cell receptor beta chain was retrieved from a study of T cell responses to AZD1222 COVID-19 vaccine. Generated by immunoSEQ multiplex PCR, the TCRdb table keeps only in-frame clones and is missing some. The table has over 120,000 clones, almost 95% seen once; the top ten hold approximately 3.8%. Notes on the study in general: Only 5 or 6 individuals given AZD1222 were seropositive at baseline.

About this clone itself: Its target is unknown.

Germline-derived CDR1 and CDR2 are MNHEY and SMNVEV (reference sequence). The CDR3 contains 14 residues. The V end lost 6 bases, the J end lost 4 bases, and 15 bases lay between the germline ends. Sequenced material: peripheral blood, taken 28 days after the second AZD1222 dose. The chain combines TRBV27 with TRBJ1-1, with unresolved D. The source is an adult who received the AZD1222 COVID-19 vaccine. Here the CDR3 DNA reads TGTGCCAGCAGACTTGACCTTCGGGGCACTGAAGCTTTCTTT. Protein product: CASRLDLRGTEAFF.